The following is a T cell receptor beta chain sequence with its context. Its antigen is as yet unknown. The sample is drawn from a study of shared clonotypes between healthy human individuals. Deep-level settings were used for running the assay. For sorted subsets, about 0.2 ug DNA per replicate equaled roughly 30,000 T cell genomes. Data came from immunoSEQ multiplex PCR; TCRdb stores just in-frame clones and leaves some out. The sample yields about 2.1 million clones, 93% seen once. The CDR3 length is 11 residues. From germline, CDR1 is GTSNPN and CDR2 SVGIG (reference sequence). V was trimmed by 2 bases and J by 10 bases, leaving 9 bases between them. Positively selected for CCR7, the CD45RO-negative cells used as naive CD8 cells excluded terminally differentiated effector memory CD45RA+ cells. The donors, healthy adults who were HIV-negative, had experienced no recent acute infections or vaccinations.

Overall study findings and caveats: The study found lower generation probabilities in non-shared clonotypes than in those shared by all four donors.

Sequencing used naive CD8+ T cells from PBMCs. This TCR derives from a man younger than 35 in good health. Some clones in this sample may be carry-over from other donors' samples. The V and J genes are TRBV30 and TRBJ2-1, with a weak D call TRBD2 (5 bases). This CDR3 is CAWSPPGEQFF. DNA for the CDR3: TGTGCCTGGAGTCCGCCGGGGGAGCAGTTCTTC.